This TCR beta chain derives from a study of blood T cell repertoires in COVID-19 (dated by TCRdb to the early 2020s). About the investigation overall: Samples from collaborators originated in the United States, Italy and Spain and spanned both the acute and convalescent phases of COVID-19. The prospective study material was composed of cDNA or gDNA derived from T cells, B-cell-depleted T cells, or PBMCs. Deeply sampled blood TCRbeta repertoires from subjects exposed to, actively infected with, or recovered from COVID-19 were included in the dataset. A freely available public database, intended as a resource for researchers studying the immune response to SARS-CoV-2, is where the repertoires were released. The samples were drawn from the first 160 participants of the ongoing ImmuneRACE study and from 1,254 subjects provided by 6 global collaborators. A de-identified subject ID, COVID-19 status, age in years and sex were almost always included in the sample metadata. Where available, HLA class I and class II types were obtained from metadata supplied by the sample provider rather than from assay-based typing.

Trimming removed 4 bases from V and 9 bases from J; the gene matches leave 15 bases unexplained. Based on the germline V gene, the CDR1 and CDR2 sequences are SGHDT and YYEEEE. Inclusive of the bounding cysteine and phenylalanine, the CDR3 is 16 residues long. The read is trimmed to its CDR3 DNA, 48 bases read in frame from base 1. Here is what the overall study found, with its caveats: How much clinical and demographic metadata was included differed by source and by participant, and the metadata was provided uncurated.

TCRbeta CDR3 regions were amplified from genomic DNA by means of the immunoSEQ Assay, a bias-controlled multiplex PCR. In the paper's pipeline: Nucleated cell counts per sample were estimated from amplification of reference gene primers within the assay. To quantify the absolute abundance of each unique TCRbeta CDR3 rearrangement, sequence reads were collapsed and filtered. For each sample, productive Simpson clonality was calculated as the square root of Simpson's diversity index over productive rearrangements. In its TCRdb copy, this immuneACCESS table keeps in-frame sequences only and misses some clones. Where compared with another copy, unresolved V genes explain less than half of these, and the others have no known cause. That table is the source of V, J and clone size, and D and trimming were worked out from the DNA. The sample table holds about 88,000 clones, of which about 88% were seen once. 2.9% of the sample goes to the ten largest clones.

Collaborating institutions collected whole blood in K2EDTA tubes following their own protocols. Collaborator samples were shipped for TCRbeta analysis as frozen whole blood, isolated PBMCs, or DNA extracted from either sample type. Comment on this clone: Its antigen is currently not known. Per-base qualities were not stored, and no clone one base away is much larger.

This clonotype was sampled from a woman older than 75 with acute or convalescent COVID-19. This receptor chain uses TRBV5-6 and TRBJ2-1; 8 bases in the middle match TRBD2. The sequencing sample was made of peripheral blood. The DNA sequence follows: TGTGCCAGCAGCCAAGAAGGGAGCGGGAGAGAATTTGAGCAGTTCTTC. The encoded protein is CASSQEGSGREFEQFF.